This TCR beta chain came from a study of Tregs in tolerant kidney transplant recipients. Libraries were prepared by immunoSEQ multiplex PCR; TCRdb keeps only in-frame clonotypes and omits some of them. The table includes about 240,000 clones, approximately 83% detected once. The germline CDR1 and CDR2 sequences are SGHRS and YFSETQ. This CDR3 spans 15 amino acids. The trim removed 4 bases at V and 0 bases at J, leaving 0 bases unmatched. The chain carries TRBV5-1 and TRBJ2-1; 11 nucleotides agree with TRBD2. This TCR was sampled from a human donor in good health. The sample taken for sequencing was CD4+ T cells from blood. The CDR3 bases are TGCGCCAGCAGCGGGACTAGCGGCTCCTACAATGAGCAGTTCTTC. This gives the protein CASSGTSGSYNEQFF.